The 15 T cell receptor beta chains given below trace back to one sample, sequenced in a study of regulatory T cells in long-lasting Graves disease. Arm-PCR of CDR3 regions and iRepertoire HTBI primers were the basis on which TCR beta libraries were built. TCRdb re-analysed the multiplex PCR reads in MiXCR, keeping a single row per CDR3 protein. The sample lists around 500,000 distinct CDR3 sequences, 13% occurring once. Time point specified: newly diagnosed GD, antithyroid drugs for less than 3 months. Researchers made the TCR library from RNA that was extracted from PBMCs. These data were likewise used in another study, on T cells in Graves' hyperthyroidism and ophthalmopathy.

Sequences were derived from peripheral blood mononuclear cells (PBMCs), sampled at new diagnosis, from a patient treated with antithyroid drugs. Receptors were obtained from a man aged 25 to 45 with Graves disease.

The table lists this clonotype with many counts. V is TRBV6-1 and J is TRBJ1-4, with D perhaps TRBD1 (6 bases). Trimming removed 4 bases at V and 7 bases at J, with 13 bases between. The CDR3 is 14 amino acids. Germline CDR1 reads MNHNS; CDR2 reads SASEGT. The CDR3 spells CASSVVATGEKLFF. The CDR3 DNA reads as TGTGCCAGCAGTGTAGTAGCGACAGGTGAAAAACTGTTTTTT.

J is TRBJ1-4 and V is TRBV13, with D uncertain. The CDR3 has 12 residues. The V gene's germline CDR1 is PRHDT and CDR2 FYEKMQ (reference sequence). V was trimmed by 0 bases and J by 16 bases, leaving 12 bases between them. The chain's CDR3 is CASSLGPARPFF. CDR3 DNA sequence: TGTGCCAGCAGCTTAGGACCGGCGCGCCCGTTTTTT.

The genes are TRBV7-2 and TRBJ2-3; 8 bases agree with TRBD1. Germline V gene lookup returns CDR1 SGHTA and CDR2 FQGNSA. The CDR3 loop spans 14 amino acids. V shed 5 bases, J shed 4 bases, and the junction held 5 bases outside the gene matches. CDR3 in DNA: TGTGCCAGCAGCCCGCGGACAGGGCCAGATACGCAGTATTTT. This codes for CASSPRTGPDTQYF. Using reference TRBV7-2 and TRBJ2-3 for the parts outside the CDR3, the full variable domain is GAGVSQSPSNKVTEKGKDVELRCDPISGHTALYWYRQSLGQGLEFLIYFQGNSAPDKSGLPSDRFSAERTGGSVSTLTIQRTQQEDSAVYLCASSPRTGPDTQYFGPGTRLTVL.

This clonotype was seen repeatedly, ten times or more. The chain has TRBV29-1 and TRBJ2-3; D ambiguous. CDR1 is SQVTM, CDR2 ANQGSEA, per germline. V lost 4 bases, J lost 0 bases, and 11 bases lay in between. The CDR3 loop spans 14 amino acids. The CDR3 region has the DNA TGCAGCGTTGGGGTCGCTTCTAGCACAGATACGCAGTATTTT. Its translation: CSVGVASSTDTQYF.

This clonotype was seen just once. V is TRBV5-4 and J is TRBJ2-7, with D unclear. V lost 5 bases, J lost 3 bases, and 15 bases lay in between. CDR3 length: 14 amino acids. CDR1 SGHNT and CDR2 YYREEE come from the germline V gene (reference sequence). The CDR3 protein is CASSQGPLRYEQYF. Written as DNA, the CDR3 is TGTGCCAGCAGTCAAGGACCCCTCCGCTACGAGCAGTACTTC. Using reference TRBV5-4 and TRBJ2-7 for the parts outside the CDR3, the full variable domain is ETGVTQSPTHLIKTRGQQVTLRCSSQSGHNTVSWYQQALGQGPQFIFQYYREEENGRGNFPPRFSGLQFPNYSSELNVNALELDDSALYLCASSQGPLRYEQYFGPGTRLTVT.

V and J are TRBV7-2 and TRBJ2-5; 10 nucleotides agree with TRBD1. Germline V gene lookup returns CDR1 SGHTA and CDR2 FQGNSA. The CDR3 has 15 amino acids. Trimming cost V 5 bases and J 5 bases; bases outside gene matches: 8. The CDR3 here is CASSQRTGGIETQYF. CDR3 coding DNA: TGTGCCAGCAGCCAAAGGACAGGGGGTATCGAGACCCAGTACTTC.

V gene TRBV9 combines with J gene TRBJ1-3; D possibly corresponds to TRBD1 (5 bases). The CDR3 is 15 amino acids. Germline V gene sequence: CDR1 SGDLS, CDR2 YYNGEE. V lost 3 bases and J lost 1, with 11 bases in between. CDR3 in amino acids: CASSEQGLSGNTIYF. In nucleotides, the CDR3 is TGTGCCAGCAGCGAGCAGGGACTTTCTGGAAACACCATATATTTT.

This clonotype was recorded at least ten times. The CDR3 coding sequence is TGTGCCAGCAGTTACTCAGCTTCTCCCTACGAGCAGTACTTC. Its translation: CASSYSASPYEQYF. The chain links TRBV6-5 to TRBJ2-7; D call uncertain. Germline CDR1 is MNHEY and CDR2 is SVGAGI. The CDR3 contains 14 residues. The ends were cut back, 0 bases at V and 2 bases at J, with 8 bases in the middle.

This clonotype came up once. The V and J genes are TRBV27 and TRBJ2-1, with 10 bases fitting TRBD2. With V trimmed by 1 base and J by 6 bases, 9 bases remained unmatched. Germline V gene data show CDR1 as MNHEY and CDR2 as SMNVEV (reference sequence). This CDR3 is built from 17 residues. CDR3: CASSLFPSGSNPNEQFF. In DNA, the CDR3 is TGTGCCAGCAGTTTATTCCCTAGCGGGAGTAATCCCAATGAGCAGTTCTTC.

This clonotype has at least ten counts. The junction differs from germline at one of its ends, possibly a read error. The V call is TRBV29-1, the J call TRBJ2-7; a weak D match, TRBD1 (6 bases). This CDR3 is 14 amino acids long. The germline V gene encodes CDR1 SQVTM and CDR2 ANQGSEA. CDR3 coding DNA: TGCAGCGTTGAAGACATTTCTCAGGGGCAAGTCCTGCACTTC. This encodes CSVEDISQGQVLHF.

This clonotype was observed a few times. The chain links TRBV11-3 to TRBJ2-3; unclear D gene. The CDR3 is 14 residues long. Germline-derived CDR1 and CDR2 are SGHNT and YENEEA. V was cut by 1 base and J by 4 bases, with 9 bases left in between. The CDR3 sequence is CASSLGAASDTQYF. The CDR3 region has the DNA TGTGCCAGCAGCTTAGGAGCCGCCTCAGATACGCAGTATTTT.

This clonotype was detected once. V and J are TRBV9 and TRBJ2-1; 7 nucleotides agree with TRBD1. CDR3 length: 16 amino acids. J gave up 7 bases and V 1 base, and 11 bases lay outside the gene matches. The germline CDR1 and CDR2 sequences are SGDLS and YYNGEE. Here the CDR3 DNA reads TGTGCCAGCAGCGTATCCCCCCAGGGGGTAGCGAATGAGCAGTTCTTC. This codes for CASSVSPQGVANEQFF.

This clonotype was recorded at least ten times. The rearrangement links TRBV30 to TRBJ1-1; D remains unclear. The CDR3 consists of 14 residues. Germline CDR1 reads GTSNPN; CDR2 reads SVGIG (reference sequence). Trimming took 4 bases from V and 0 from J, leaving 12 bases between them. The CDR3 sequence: CAWTTRTMNTEAFF. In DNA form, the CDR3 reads TGTGCCTGGACGACTCGGACTATGAACACTGAAGCTTTCTTT.

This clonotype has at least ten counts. The CDR3 region is CSVEGGRHHEQYF. The CDR3 nucleotides read TGCAGCGTTGAAGGCGGCAGGCACCACGAGCAGTACTTC. This chain joins TRBV29-1 and TRBJ2-7; D uncertain. Looked up from germline, CDR1 is SQVTM and CDR2 is ANQGSEA. CDR3 length: 13 amino acids. V was pared by 1 base and J by 5 bases, with 12 bases between.

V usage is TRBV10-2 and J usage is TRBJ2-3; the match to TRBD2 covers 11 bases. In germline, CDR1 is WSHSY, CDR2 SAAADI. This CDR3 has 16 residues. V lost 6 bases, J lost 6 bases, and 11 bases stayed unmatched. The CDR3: CASRAGGSSGRDTQYF. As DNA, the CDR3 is TGCGCCAGCAGGGCGGGCGGATCTAGCGGGAGGGATACGCAGTATTTT.